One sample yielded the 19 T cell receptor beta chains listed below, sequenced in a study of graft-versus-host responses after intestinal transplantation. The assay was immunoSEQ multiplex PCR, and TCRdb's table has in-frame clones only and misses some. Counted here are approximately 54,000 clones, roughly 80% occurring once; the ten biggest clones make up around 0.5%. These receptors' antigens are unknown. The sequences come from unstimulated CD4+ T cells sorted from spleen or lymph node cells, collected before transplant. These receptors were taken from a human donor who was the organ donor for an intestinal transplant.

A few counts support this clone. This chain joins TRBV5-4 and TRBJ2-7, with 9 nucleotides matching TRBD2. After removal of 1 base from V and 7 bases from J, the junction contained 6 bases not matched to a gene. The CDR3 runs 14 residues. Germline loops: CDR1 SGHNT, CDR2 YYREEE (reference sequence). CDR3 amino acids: CASSLNSGRAEQYF. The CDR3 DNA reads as TGTGCCAGCAGCTTGAATAGCGGGAGAGCGGAGCAGTACTTC. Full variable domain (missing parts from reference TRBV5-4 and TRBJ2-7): ETGVTQSPTHLIKTRGQQVTLRCSSQSGHNTVSWYQQALGQGPQFIFQYYREEENGRGNFPPRFSGLQFPNYSSELNVNALELDDSALYLCASSLNSGRAEQYFGPGTRLTVT.

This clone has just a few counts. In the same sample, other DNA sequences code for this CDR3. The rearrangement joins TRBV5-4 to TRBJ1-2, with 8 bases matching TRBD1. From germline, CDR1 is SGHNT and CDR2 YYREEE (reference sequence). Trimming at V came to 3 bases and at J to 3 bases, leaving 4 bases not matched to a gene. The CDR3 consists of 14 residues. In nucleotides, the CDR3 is TGTGCCAGCAGCTCACAGGGGGGGGACTATGGCTACACCTTC. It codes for CASSSQGGDYGYTF.

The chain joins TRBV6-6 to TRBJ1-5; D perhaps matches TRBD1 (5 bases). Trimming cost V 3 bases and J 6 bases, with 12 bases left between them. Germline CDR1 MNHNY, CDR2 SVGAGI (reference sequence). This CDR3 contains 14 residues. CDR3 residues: CASSYGQGGQPQHF. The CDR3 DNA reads TGTGCCAGCAGTTATGGACAAGGCGGTCAGCCCCAGCATTTT.

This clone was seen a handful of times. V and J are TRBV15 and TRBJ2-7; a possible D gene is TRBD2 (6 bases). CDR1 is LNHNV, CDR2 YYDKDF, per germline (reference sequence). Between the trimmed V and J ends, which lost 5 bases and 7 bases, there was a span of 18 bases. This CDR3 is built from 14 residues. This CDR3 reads CATSRGNGPREQYF. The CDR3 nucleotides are TGTGCCACCAGCCGGGGGAACGGGCCGAGAGAGCAGTACTTC. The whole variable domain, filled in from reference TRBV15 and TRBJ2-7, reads DAMVIQNPRYQVTQFGKPVTLSCSQTLNHNVMYWYQQKSSQAPKLLFHYYDKDFNNEADTPDNFQSRRPNTSFCFLDIRSPGLGDTAMYLCATSRGNGPREQYFGPGTRLTVT.

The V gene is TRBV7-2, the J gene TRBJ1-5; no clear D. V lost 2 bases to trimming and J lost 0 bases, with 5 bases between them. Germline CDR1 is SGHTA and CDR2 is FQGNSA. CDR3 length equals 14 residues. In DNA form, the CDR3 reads TGTGCCAGCAGCTTATTGGTTAGCAATCAGCCCCAGCATTTT. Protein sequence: CASSLLVSNQPQHF. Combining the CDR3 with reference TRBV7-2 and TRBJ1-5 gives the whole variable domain GAGVSQSPSNKVTEKGKDVELRCDPISGHTALYWYRQSLGQGLEFLIYFQGNSAPDKSGLPSDRFSAERTGGSVSTLTIQRTQQEDSAVYLCASSLLVSNQPQHFGDGTRLSIL.

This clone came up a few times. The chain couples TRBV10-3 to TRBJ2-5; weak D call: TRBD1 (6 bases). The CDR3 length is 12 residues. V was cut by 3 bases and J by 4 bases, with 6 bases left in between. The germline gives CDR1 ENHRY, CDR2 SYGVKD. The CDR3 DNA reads TGTGCCATCAGTGACAGGGGAGAGACCCAGTACTTC. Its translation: CAISDRGETQYF.

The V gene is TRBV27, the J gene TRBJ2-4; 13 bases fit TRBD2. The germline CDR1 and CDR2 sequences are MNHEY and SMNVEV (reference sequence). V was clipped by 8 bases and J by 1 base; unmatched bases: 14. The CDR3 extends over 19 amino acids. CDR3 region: CASPTSGRSTGKAKNIQYF. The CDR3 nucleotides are TGTGCCAGCCCGACTAGCGGGAGGTCCACCGGGAAGGCCAAAAACATTCAGTACTTC.

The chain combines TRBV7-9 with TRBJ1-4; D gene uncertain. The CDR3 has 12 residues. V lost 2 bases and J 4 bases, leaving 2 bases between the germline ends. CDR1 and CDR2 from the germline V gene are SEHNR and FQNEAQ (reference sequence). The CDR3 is CASSLHNEKLFF. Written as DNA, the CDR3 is TGTGCCAGCAGCTTACATAATGAAAAACTGTTTTTT.

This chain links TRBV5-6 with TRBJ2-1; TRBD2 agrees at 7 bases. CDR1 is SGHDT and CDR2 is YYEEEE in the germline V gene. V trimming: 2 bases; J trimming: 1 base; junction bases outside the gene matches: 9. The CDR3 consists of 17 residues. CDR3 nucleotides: TGTGCCAGCAGCTTTCGGGCAGCGGGATGGTCCTACAATGAGCAGTTCTTC. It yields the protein CASSFRAAGWSYNEQFF.

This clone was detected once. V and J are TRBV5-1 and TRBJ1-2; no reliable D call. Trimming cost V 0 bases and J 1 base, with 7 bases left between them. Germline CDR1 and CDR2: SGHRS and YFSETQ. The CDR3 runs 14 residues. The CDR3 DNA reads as TGCGCCAGCAGCTTGGAACGGCTTAACTATGGCTACACCTTC. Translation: CASSLERLNYGYTF.

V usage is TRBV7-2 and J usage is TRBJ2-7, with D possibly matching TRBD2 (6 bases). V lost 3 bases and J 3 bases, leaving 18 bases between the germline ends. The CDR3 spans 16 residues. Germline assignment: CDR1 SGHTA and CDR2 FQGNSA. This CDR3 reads CASSFGTSQWGYEQYF. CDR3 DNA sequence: TGTGCCAGCAGCTTCGGGACTTCCCAATGGGGCTACGAGCAGTACTTC.

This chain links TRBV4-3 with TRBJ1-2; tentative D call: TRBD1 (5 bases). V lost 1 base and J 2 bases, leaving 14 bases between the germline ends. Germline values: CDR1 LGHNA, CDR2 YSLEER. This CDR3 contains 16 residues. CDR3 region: CASSQVLLGRNYGYTF. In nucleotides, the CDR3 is TGCGCCAGCAGCCAAGTTTTACTGGGGCGGAACTATGGCTACACCTTC.

The CDR3 DNA is TGTGCCAGCAGCTCCTTAATCAGGGAATACTACGAGCAGTACTTC. Protein: CASSSLIREYYEQYF. The chain employs TRBV11-2 and TRBJ2-7; D may be TRBD1 (5 bases). The germline gives CDR1 SGHAT, CDR2 FQNNGV. This CDR3 has 15 residues. Trimming stripped 4 bases from V and 3 bases from J, with 16 bases between.

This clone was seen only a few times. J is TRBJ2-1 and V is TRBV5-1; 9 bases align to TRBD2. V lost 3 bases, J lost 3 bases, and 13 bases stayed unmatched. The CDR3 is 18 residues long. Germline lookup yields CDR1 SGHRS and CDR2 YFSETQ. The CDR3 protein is CASSSLGGGDGSYNEQFF. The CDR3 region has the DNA TGCGCCAGCAGCTCCCTGGGCGGGGGGGATGGCAGCTACAATGAGCAGTTCTTC.

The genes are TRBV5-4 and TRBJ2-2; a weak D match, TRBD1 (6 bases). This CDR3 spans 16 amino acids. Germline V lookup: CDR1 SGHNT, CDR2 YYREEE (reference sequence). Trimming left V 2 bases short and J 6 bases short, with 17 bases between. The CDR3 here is CASSFLGARRAGELFF. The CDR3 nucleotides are TGTGCCAGCAGCTTTTTGGGGGCCAGGCGGGCCGGGGAGCTGTTTTTT.

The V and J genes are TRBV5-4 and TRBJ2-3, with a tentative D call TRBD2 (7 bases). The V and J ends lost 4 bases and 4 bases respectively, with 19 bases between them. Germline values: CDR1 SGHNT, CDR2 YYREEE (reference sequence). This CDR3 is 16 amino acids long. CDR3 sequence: CASSPRGGYGADTQYF. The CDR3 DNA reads TGTGCCAGCAGCCCGAGGGGGGGCTATGGCGCAGATACGCAGTATTTT.

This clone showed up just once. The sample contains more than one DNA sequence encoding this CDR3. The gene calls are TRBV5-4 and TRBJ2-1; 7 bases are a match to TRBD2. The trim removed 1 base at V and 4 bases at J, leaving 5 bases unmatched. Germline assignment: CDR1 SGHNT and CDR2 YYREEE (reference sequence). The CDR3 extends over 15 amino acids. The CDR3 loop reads CASSLLAGVYNEQFF. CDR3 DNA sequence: TGTGCCAGCAGCTTGTTGGCGGGAGTTTACAATGAGCAGTTCTTC.

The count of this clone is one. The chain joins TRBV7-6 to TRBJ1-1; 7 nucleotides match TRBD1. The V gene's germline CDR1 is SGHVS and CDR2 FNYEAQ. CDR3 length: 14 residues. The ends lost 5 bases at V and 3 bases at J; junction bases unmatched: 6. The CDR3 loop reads CASSPTGVDTEAFF. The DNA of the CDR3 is TGTGCCAGCAGCCCTACAGGGGTTGACACTGAAGCTTTCTTT.

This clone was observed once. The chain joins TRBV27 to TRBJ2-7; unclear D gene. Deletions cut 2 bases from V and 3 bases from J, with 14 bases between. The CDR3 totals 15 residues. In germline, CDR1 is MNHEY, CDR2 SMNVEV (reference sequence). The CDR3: CASSLKGPDGYEQYF. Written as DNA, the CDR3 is TGTGCCAGCAGTTTAAAAGGCCCGGACGGCTACGAGCAGTACTTC.